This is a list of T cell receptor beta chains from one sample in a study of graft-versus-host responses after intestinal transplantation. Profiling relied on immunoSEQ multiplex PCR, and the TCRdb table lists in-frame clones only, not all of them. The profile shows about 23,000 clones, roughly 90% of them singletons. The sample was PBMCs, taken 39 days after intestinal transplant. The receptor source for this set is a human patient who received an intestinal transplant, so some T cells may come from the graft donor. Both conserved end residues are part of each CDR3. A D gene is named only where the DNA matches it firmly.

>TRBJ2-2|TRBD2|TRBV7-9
TGTGCCAGCACCCCGCTAGCGGGAGGAACCGGGGAGCTGTTTTTT
CASTPLAGGTGELFF
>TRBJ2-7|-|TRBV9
TGTGCCAGCAGCGTAGGAGCTAGCCCTACCTACGAGCAGTACTTC
CASSVGASPTYEQYF
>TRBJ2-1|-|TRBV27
TGTGCCAGCAGTTCGGACAGTTTCTCCTACAATGAGCAGTTCTTC
CASSSDSFSYNEQFF
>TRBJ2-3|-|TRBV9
TGTGCCAGCAGCGTAGGTAACGAGGGGGTCCCAGATACGCAGTATTTT
CASSVGNEGVPDTQYF
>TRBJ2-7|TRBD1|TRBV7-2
TGTGCCAGCAGCTTAGGGGACAGGGGATACGAGCAGTACTTC
CASSLGDRGYEQYF
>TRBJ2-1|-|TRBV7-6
TGTGCCAGCAGCCCCGGGGCTAGGGGATACAATGAGCAGTTCTTC
CASSPGARGYNEQFF
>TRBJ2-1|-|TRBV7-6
TGTGCCAGCAGTTCGTTCAATGAGCAGTTCTTC
CASSSFNEQFF
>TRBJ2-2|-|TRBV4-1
TGCGCCAGCAGCCAATCGGGACTCCGTTACACCGGGGAGCTGTTTTTT
CASSQSGLRYTGELFF
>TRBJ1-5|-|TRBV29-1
TGCAGCGTTGGCGAGGGCTTGAGGCAGCCCCAGCATTTT
CSVGEGLRQPQHF
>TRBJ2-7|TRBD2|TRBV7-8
TGTGCCAGCAGCCGAGTAAGGGCGGGAGGGCTAAAGACAAACCACGAGCAGTACTTC
CASSRVRAGGLKTNHEQYF
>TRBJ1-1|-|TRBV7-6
TGTGCCAGCAGCTTACCCCCAGGAATCGAAGCTTTCTTT
CASSLPPGIEAFF
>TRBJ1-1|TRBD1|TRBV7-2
TGTGCCAGCAGCCGGTGGACAGGTCGCGACACTGAAGCTTTCTTT
CASSRWTGRDTEAFF
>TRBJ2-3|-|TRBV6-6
TGTGCCAGCAGTGCCCTTCCCCCTGGCACAGATACGCAGTATTTT
CASSALPPGTDTQYF